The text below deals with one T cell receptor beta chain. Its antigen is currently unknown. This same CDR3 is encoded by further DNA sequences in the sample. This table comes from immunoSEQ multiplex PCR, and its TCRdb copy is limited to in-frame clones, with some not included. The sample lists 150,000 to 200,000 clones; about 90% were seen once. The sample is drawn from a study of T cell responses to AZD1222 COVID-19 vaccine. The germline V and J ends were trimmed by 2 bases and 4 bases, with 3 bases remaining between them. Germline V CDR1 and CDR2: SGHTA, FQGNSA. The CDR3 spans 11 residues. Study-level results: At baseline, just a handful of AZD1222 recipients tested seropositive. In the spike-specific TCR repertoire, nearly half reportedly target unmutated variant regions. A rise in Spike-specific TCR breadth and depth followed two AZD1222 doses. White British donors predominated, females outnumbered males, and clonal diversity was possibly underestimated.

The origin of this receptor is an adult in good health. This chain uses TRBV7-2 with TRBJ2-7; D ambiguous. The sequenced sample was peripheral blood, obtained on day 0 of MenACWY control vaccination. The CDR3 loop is CASSLRYEQYF. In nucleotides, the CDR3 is TGTGCCAGCAGCTTAAGATACGAGCAGTACTTC.